This TCR beta chain stems from a study of cytomegalovirus exposure and HLA in healthy donors. Donors were ostensibly healthy at sampling, although undocumented immune exposures were probable. General study points: Using a false discovery rate of 0.05, a later analysis showed that roughly 16,000 TCR beta sequences were associated with HLA alleles.

Germline CDR1 is GTSNPN and CDR2 is SVGIG (reference sequence). The CDR3 length is 13 residues. Trimming removed 1 base at V and 5 bases at J, with 11 bases between. Regarding this clone: Its cognate antigen is unknown.

This PCR relied on a set of 60 Vbeta primers and 13 Jbeta primers. Original analysis: Later analysis identified roughly 82 million unique TCR beta chains, 9 million to 12 million shared. Using immunoSEQ multiplex PCR, the repertoire was profiled, and TCRdb retains in-frame clones only, with some absent. V and J calls and clone size are as listed in that table; D and trimming were resolved from the DNA. The sample records around 160,000 clones, over 60% being singletons. The TCR comes from a middle-aged man in good health and CMV-seropositive. The sequenced sample was PBMCs. V gene TRBV30 combines with J gene TRBJ1-2, with D unresolved. CDR3 residues: CAWSAELVYGYTF. CDR3 DNA: TGTGCCTGGAGTGCCGAGCTTGTGTATGGCTACACCTTC.